The clone carrying this TCR beta chain was counted ten times or more. The data originate from a study of T cells in Graves' hyperthyroidism and ophthalmopathy. RNA transcripts were the template for amplifying TCR beta CDR3 regions. Using the HTBI primer set, a first-round RT-PCR was run on the TCR CDR3. One entry per CDR3 protein results from TCRdb running MiXCR on the multiplex PCR reads. The sample holds approximately 630,000 distinct CDR3 sequences; roughly 15% are singletons and the top ten take 3.5% to 4%. The authors took PBMCs from 10 ml fresh peripheral blood. There are 13 residues in the CDR3. Per germline, CDR1 LGHDT and CDR2 YNNKEL (reference sequence). Trimming shortened V by 1 base and J by 4 bases, and 6 bases separated the two germline ends.

The TCR originated in a woman younger than 45 with Graves' hyperthyroidism. Sequencing input: blood. The chain uses TRBV3-1 and TRBJ2-3; D not certain. The CDR3 region is CASSQVRADTQYF. The CDR3 DNA reads TGTGCCAGCAGCCAAGTTCGTGCAGATACGCAGTATTTT.